This TCR beta chain was sequenced during a study of OX40 agonist ivuxolimab in advanced cancers. General study results and limits: CD4+ and CD8+ blood T cells expanded clonally by week 6 at 0.1 to 3.0 mg/kg. Low clonal expansion, among the lowest seen, marked partial responders at 0.1-3.0 mg/kg. Part of the nonresponder group also had normalized T-cell clonal expansion that was low. CD8+ T cells were the subset that, on average, had more expanded clones than CD4+.

Trimming took off 2 bases at V and 0 bases at J, with 11 bases between the two ends. This CDR3 has 16 amino acids. Per the germline V gene, CDR1 is SGHTA and CDR2 is FQGNSA. Generated by immunoSEQ multiplex PCR, the TCRdb table keeps only in-frame clones and is missing some. The sample carries around 30,000 clones, less than 90% recorded once. Comments on this clone: Its antigen is as yet unknown.

The receptor was isolated from an adult with an advanced solid tumor such as melanoma, head and neck, liver or kidney cancer. The sample consisted of CD4+ or CD8+ T cells sorted from blood, taken in a trial of the OX40 agonist ivuxolimab. The chain combines TRBV7-2 with TRBJ1-3; D is undetermined. The CDR3 DNA follows: TGTGCCAGCAGCTTAAATGGACTGATCTCTGGAAACACCATATATTTT. Amino acids: CASSLNGLISGNTIYF. Full variable domain (rest looked up from reference TRBV7-2 and TRBJ1-3): GAGVSQSPSNKVTEKGKDVELRCDPISGHTALYWYRQSLGQGLEFLIYFQGNSAPDKSGLPSDRFSAERTGGSVSTLTIQRTQQEDSAVYLCASSLNGLISGNTIYFGEGSWLTVV.